Listed below are T cell receptor beta chains from one sample, sequenced in a study of blood T cell repertoires in COVID-19. The method was immunoSEQ multiplex PCR; TCRdb's version includes in-frame clones alone and lacks a portion of them. Here the sample spans around 280,000 clones, 88% being singletons. The sequenced sample consisted of peripheral blood. Receptors were obtained from a woman aged 25 to 45 with COVID-19, enrolled during active disease. Both conserved end residues are part of each CDR3. Each record gives: clone size, J gene, CDR3 length, V gene, D gene, CDR3 DNA, CDR3 protein. D genes are given only for firm matches. The size field is filled for only some rows; it gives once, few, many or a size class.

size: -; J: TRBJ2-6; length: 16; V: TRBV19; D: -; DNA: TGTGCCAGTAGTATAAAAGGAGGGGTCGGGGCCAACGTCCTGACTTTC; CDR3: CASSIKGGVGANVLTF
size: -; J: TRBJ2-2; length: 14; V: TRBV4-1; D: -; DNA: TGCGCCAGCAGCCAAGGAGGGTTGGCCGGGGAGCTGTTTTTT; CDR3: CASSQGGLAGELFF
size: -; J: TRBJ2-3; length: 16; V: TRBV6-4; D: TRBD2; DNA: TGTGCCAGCAGTGACGGTGCCGGCGGGAGCTCGGATACGCAGTATTTT; CDR3: CASSDGAGGSSDTQYF
size: -; J: TRBJ1-2; length: 14; V: TRBV5-1; D: -; DNA: TGCGCCAGCAGCTTAGGAGGGACTAACTATGGCTACACCTTC; CDR3: CASSLGGTNYGYTF
size: -; J: TRBJ2-3; length: 14; V: TRBV10-1; D: -; DNA: TGCGCCAGCAGTGAGTCTTTAGCCGCAGATACGCAGTATTTT; CDR3: CASSESLAADTQYF
size: -; J: TRBJ2-3; length: 15; V: TRBV28; D: TRBD1; DNA: TGTGCCAGCAGTCAGGGGACAGGTAGTCGTGATACGCAGTATTTT; CDR3: CASSQGTGSRDTQYF
size: -; J: TRBJ1-4; length: 12; V: TRBV5-1; D: -; DNA: TGCGCCAGCAGCTTGAACAGGGAAAAACTGTTTTTT; CDR3: CASSLNREKLFF
size: once; J: TRBJ2-1; length: 17; V: TRBV24-1; D: -; DNA: TGTGCCACCAGTGGCACCGGACACTCGAGCTCCTACAATGAGCAGTTCTTC; CDR3: CATSGTGHSSSYNEQFF
size: once; J: TRBJ1-2; length: 13; V: TRBV13; D: -; DNA: TGTGCCAGCAGCTTAGGCCAGGGGACTGGCTACACCTTC; CDR3: CASSLGQGTGYTF
size: once; J: TRBJ2-7; length: 14; V: TRBV5-8; D: -; DNA: TGTGCCAGCAGCTTGGGGGCCAGGGGACACGAGCAGTACTTC; CDR3: CASSLGARGHEQYF
size: -; J: TRBJ1-6; length: 15; V: TRBV5-8; D: -; DNA: TGTGCCAGCAGCCGGGGGGTCGCAGAGAATTCACCCCTCCACTTT; CDR3: CASSRGVAENSPLHF
size: -; J: TRBJ2-2; length: 14; V: TRBV28; D: -; DNA: TGTGCCAGCAGTTTAGGGAGGAACACCGGGGAGCTGTTTTTT; CDR3: CASSLGRNTGELFF
size: -; J: TRBJ2-3; length: 18; V: TRBV11-2; D: -; DNA: TGTGCCAGCAGCTTCAGGCCGGGTAGAGGCGGGAAGACAGATACGCAGTATTTT; CDR3: CASSFRPGRGGKTDTQYF
size: -; J: TRBJ2-3; length: 15; V: TRBV5-5; D: -; DNA: TGTGCCAGCAGCTTGGGACCCCGAGGGACAGATACGCAGTATTTT; CDR3: CASSLGPRGTDTQYF
size: -; J: TRBJ2-1; length: 15; V: TRBV7-9; D: TRBD2; DNA: TGTGCCAGCAGTTCAGGACTAGCGGGAGACAATGAGCAGTTCTTC; CDR3: CASSSGLAGDNEQFF
size: -; J: TRBJ2-3; length: 14; V: TRBV30; D: TRBD2; DNA: TGTGCCGGGACTAGCGGGGGAAACACAGATACGCAGTATTTT; CDR3: CAGTSGGNTDTQYF
size: -; J: TRBJ2-7; length: 18; V: TRBV7-2; D: TRBD2; DNA: TGTGCCAGCAGCTTAAAGGGGTCGGGGGGGTCGGAATTCTACGAGCAGTACTTC; CDR3: CASSLKGSGGSEFYEQYF
size: -; J: TRBJ2-5; length: 15; V: TRBV10-2; D: TRBD2; DNA: TGCGCCAGCAGTATACTAGCGGGCGGGCGAGAGACCCAGTACTTC; CDR3: CASSILAGGRETQYF
size: -; J: TRBJ1-5; length: 15; V: TRBV10-2; D: -; DNA: TGCGCCAGCAGTGCTACCGCGGGTAGCAATCAGCCCCAGCATTTT; CDR3: CASSATAGSNQPQHF
size: few; J: TRBJ2-1; length: 16; V: TRBV7-3; D: TRBD2; DNA: TGTGCCAGCAGCCCCTATGGGGGGGGGTCCTACAATGAGCAGTTCTTC; CDR3: CASSPYGGGSYNEQFF
size: -; J: TRBJ1-1; length: 14; V: TRBV4-1; D: TRBD1; DNA: TGCGCCAGCAAACAGGGGCCCATGAACACTGAAGCTTTCTTT; CDR3: CASKQGPMNTEAFF
size: -; J: TRBJ2-5; length: 14; V: TRBV5-4; D: TRBD1; DNA: TGTGCCAGCAGCCCCGGGACAGCCCAAGAGACCCAGTACTTC; CDR3: CASSPGTAQETQYF
size: -; J: TRBJ1-5; length: 14; V: TRBV3-1/TRBV3-2; D: -; DNA: TGTGCCAGCAGCCTCGGACACCTTGATCAGCCCCAGCATTTT; CDR3: CASSLGHLDQPQHF
size: -; J: TRBJ1-1; length: 14; V: TRBV7-2; D: TRBD1; DNA: TGTGCCAGCAGCCCACAGGGGGCTAACACTGAAGCTTTCTTT; CDR3: CASSPQGANTEAFF
size: -; J: TRBJ1-1; length: 15; V: TRBV28; D: -; DNA: TGTGCCAGCAGCCAAGGGGGGACTATCGCCACTGAAGCTTTCTTT; CDR3: CASSQGGTIATEAFF
size: few; J: TRBJ1-4; length: 16; V: TRBV4-3; D: TRBD1; DNA: TGCGCCAGCAGCCAAGAAATGGGGACAGGGGATGAAAAACTGTTTTTT; CDR3: CASSQEMGTGDEKLFF
size: -; J: TRBJ1-2; length: 15; V: TRBV28; D: TRBD1; DNA: TGTGCCAGCAGACCGAGGGACAGGGGGTTCTATGGCTACACCTTC; CDR3: CASRPRDRGFYGYTF
size: -; J: TRBJ2-3; length: 13; V: TRBV10-2; D: TRBD2; DNA: TGCGCCACAAGGGGAGGGAGCACAGATACGCAGTATTTT; CDR3: CATRGGSTDTQYF
size: -; J: TRBJ1-5; length: 13; V: TRBV7-2; D: -; DNA: TGTGCCAGCAGCGCCTCAGTGGATCAGCCCCAGCATTTT; CDR3: CASSASVDQPQHF
size: few; J: TRBJ1-2; length: 11; V: TRBV6-5; D: -; DNA: TGTGCCAGCTACAGAGACTATGGCTACACCTTC; CDR3: CASYRDYGYTF